This T cell receptor (beta chain) was sequenced in a study of cytomegalovirus exposure and HLA in healthy donors. General study points: Later on, an analysis tied approximately 17,000 TCR beta sequences to HLA alleles at 0.05 false discovery rate. HLA-A and HLA-B allele assignments for most subjects were reportedly predicted accurately using TCR beta sequences. A later examination showed that TCR association rates differed by HLA locus, with DRB1 most and HLA-C fewest. Cytomegalovirus status was reportedly diagnosed by the classifier with high sensitivity and specificity.

Worth noting for this clone: Its antigen remains unidentified.

This CDR3 spans 14 amino acids. CDR1 and CDR2 from the germline V gene are MNHEY and SMNVEV (reference sequence). The study ran its PCR with 60 Vbeta and 13 Jbeta primers. Only in-frame clones appear in the TCRdb table, and some are missing; sequencing was by immunoSEQ multiplex PCR. Recorded for this sample: 200,000 to 250,000 clones. V usage is TRBV27 and J usage is TRBJ2-5; 8 bases are a match to TRBD1. The better agreement between TRBJ2-7 and the DNA end casts doubt on the J call. This receptor was identified in a woman under 40 in good health and CMV-seropositive. Sequenced sample: PBMCs. CDR3 DNA sequence: TGTGCCAGCAGTGGGACAGGCCCCCGCTACGAGCAGTACTTC. It specifies CASSGTGPRYEQYF.